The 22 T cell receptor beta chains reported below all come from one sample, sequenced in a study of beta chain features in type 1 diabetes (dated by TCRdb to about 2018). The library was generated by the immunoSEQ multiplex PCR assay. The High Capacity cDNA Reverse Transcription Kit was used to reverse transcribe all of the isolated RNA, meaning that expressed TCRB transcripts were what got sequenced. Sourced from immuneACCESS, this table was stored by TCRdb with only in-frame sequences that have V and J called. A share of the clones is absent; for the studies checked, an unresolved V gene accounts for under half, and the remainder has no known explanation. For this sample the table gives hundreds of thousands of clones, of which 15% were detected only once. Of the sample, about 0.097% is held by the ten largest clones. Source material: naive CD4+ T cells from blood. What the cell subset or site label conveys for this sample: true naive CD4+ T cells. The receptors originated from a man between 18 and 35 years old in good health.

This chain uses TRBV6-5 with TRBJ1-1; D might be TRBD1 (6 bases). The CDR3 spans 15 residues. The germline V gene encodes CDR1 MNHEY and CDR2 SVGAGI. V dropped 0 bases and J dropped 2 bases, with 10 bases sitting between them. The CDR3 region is CASSYSRTANTEAFF. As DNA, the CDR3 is TGTGCCAGCAGTTACTCACGGACAGCTAACACTGAAGCTTTCTTT.

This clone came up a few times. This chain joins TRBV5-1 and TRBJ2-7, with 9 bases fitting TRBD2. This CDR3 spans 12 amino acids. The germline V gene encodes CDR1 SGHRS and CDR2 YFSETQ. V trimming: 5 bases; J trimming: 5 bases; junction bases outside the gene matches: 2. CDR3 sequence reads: CASRVAGDEQYF. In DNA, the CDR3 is TGCGCCAGCAGGGTAGCGGGAGACGAGCAGTACTTC. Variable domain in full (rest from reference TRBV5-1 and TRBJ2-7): KAGVTQTPRYLIKTRGQQVTLSCSPISGHRSVSWYQQTPGQGLQFLFEYFSETQRNKGNFPGRFSGRQFSNSRSEMNVSTLELGDSALYLCASRVAGDEQYFGPGTRLTVT.

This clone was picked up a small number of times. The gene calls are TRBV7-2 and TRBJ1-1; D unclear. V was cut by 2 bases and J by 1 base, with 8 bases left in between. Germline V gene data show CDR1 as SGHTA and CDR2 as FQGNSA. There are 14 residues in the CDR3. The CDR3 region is CASSLKRTNTEAFF. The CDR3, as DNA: TGTGCCAGCAGCTTAAAGCGGACGAACACTGAAGCTTTCTTT.

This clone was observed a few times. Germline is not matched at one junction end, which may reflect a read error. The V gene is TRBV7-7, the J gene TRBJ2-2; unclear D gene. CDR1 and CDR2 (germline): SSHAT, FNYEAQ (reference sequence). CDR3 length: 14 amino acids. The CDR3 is CASSRTSNTGELFF. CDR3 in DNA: TGTGCTAGCAGCCGTACCTCGAACACCGGGGAGCTGTTTTTT.

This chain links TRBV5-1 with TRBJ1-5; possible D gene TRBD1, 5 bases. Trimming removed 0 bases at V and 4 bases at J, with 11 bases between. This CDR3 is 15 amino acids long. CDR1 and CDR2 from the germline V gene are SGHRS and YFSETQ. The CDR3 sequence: CASSLVGGTNQPQHF. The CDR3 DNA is TGCGCCAGCAGCTTGGTGGGGGGGACGAATCAGCCCCAGCATTTT.

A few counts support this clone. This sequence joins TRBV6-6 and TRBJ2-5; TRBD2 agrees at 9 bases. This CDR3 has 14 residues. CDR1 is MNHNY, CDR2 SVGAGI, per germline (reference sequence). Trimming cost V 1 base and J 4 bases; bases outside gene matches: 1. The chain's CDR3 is CASSYWRGGETQYF. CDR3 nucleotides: TGTGCCAGCAGTTACTGGCGGGGGGGAGAGACCCAGTACTTC.

CDR3 amino acids: CASSLAGPETQYF. The CDR3, as DNA: TGCGCCAGCAGCTTAGCCGGACCAGAGACCCAGTACTTC. The chain recombines TRBV5-1 with TRBJ2-5; D is undetermined. Germline V gene data show CDR1 as SGHRS and CDR2 as YFSETQ. Trimming removed 2 bases at V and 4 bases at J, with 9 bases between. The CDR3 extends over 13 amino acids.

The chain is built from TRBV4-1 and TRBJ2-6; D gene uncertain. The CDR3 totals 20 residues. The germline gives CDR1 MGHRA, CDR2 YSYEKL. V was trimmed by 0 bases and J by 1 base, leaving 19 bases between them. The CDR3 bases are TGCGCCAGCAGCCAAGATTTTTCGGCAGGACGACCTTCTGGGGCCAACGTCCTGACTTTC. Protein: CASSQDFSAGRPSGANVLTF.

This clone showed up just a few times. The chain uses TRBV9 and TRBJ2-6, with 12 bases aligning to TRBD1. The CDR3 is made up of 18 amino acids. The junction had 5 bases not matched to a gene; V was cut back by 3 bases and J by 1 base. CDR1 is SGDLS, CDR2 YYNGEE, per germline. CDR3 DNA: TGTGCCAGCAGCGGCCGGGACAGGGGGCTGTCTGGGGCCAACGTCCTGACTTTC. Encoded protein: CASSGRDRGLSGANVLTF. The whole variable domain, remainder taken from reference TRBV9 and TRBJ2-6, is DSGVTQTPKHLITATGQRVTLRCSPRSGDLSVYWYQQSLDQGLQFLIQYYNGEERAKGNILERFSAQQFPDLHSELNLSSLELGDSALYFCASSGRDRGLSGANVLTFGAGSRLTVL.

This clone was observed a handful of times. The CDR3 region is CASSPGQGSGELFF. The CDR3 DNA follows: TGCGCCAGCAGCCCTGGACAGGGATCCGGGGAGCTGTTTTTT. The V gene is TRBV5-1, the J gene TRBJ2-2, with 8 bases lining up with TRBD1. Germline lookup yields CDR1 SGHRS and CDR2 YFSETQ. The V segment lost 4 bases and the J segment 6 bases; nucleotides outside the gene matches: 5. This CDR3 has 14 amino acids.

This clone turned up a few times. CDR3 in amino acids: CASSLIGNSGANVLTF. The CDR3 DNA is TGTGCCAGCTCACTAATAGGAAACTCTGGGGCCAACGTCCTGACTTTC. The V call is TRBV18, the J call TRBJ2-6, with D unclear. Germline V CDR1 and CDR2: KGHSH, LQKENI. Trimming cost V 4 bases and J 0 bases, with 10 bases left between them. The CDR3 contains 16 residues. The full variable domain, in which reference TRBV18 and TRBJ2-6 provide the parts outside the CDR3, is NAGVMQNPRHLVRRRGQEARLRCSPMKGHSHVYWYRQLPEEGLKFMVYLQKENIIDESGMPKERFSAEFPKEGPSILRIQQVVRGDSAAYFCASSLIGNSGANVLTFGAGSRLTVL.

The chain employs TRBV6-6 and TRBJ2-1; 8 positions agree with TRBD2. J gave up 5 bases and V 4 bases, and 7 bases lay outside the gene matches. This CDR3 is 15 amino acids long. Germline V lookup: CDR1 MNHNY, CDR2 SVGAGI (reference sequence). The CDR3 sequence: CASSSQRGLNNEQFF. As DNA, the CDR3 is TGTGCCAGCAGTTCCCAGCGGGGGCTAAACAATGAGCAGTTCTTC.

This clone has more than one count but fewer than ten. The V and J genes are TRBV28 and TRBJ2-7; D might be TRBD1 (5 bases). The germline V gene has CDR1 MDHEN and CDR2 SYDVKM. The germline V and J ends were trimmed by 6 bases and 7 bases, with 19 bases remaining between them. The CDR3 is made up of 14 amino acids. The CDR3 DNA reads TGTGCCAGCAGGCGGCCTCCCGGGCAGGGAGAGCAGTACTTC. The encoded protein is CASRRPPGQGEQYF.

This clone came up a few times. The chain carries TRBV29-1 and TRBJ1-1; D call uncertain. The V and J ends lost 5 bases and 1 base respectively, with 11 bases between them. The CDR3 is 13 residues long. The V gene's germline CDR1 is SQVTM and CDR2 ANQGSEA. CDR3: CSVTSQRNTEAFF. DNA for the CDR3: TGCAGCGTTACATCACAGCGGAACACTGAAGCTTTCTTT.

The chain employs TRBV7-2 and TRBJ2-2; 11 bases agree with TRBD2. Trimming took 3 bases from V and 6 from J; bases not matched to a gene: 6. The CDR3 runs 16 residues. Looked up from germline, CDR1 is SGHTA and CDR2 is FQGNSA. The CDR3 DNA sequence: TGTGCCAGCAGCTTTACTAGCGGGGGAGTTTCCGGGGAGCTGTTTTTT. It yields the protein CASSFTSGGVSGELFF.

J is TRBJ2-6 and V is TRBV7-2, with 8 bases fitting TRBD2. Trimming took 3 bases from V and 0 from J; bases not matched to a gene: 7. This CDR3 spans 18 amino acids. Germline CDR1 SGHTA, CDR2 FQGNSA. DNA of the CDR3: TGTGCCAGCAGCTTGTGGGCGGGGGGCCTCTCTGGGGCCAACGTCCTGACTTTC. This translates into CASSLWAGGLSGANVLTF.

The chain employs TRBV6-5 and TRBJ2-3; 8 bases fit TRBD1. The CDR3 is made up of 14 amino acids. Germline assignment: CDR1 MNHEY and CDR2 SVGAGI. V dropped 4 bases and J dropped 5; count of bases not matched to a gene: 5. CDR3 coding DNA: TGTGCCAGCAGTTCCGGACAGGGCCAAGATACGCAGTATTTT. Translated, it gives CASSSGQGQDTQYF.

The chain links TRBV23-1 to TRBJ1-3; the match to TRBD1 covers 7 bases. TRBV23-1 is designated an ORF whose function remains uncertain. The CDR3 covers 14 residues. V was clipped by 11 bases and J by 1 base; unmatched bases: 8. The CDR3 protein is CAPRTGESGNTIYF. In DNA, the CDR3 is TGCGCCCCGCGGACAGGAGAATCTGGAAACACCATATATTTT.

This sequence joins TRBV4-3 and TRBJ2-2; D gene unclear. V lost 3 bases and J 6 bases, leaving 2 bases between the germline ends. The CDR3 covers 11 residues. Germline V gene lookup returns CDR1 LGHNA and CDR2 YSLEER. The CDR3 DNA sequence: TGCGCCAGCAGCCAGTCCGGGGAGCTGTTTTTT. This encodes CASSQSGELFF.

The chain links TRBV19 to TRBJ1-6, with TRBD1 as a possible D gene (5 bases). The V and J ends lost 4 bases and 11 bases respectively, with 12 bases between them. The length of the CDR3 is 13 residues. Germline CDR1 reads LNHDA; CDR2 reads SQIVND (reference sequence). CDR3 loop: CASSKGPGTPLHF. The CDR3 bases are TGTGCCAGTAGTAAGGGGCCGGGGACACCCCTCCACTTT.

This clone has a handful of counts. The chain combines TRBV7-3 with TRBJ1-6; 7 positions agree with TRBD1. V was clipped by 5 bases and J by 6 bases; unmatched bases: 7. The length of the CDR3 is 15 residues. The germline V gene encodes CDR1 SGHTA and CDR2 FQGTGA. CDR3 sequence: CASSPEDRTNSPLHF. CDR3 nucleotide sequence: TGTGCCAGCAGCCCAGAGGACAGGACTAATTCACCCCTCCACTTT. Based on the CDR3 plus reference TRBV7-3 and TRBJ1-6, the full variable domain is GAGVSQTPSNKVTEKGKYVELRCDPISGHTALYWYRQSLGQGPEFLIYFQGTGAADDSGLPNDRFFAVRPEGSVSTLKIQRTERGDSAVYLCASSPEDRTNSPLHFGNGTRLTVT.

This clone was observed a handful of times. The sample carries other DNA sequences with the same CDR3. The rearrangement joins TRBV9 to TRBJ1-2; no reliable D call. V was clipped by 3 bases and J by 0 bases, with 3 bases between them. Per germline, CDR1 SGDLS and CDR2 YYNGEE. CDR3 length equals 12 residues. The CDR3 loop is CASSGTNYGYTF. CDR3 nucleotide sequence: TGTGCCAGCAGCGGAACTAACTATGGCTACACCTTC. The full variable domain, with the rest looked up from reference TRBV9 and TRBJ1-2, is DSGVTQTPKHLITATGQRVTLRCSPRSGDLSVYWYQQSLDQGLQFLIQYYNGEERAKGNILERFSAQQFPDLHSELNLSSLELGDSALYFCASSGTNYGYTFGSGTRLTVV.